Presented here are 14 T cell receptor beta chains from one specimen sequenced in a study of human T cells and chemical hapten exposure. TCRdb reanalysed the RACE reads using MiXCR and keeps one entry per CDR3 protein. The table lists tens of thousands of distinct CDR3 sequences, 10% to 15% of them singletons. The time point denotes: patch test 3, about 24 weeks after DPC sensitization. The treatment here: therapeutic diphenylcyclopropenone sensitization with weekly scalp DPC. The sample was whole blood, taken in connection with sensitization to the hapten diphenylcyclopropenone (DPC). These receptors came from a woman between 45 and 60 years old with alopecia areata. Some clones in this sample may be carry-over from other donors' samples.

This chain connects TRBV7-2 to TRBJ2-1; TRBD2 agrees at 11 bases. Losses at the gene ends were 4 bases for V and 12 bases for J; bases not matched to a gene: 14. The germline V gene encodes CDR1 SGHTA and CDR2 FQGNSA. There are 16 residues in the CDR3. The CDR3 reads CASSSTGTSGNWAQFF. The CDR3 region has the DNA TGTGCCAGCAGCTCAACCGGGACTAGCGGAAATTGGGCGCAGTTCTTC.

This clonotype was seen ten or more times. The chain is built from TRBV14 and TRBJ2-6; no definite D call. The CDR3 runs 14 residues. V was cut by 3 bases and J by 0 bases, with 3 bases left in between. The germline V gene has CDR1 SGHDN and CDR2 FVKESK. In DNA, the CDR3 is TGTGCCAGCAGCCAGCTCTCTGGGGCCAACGTCCTGACTTTC. It encodes CASSQLSGANVLTF.

This clonotype was picked up one time. The genes are TRBV20-1 and TRBJ2-7, with TRBD1 matching over 7 bases. V trimming: 0 bases; J trimming: 4 bases; junction bases outside the gene matches: 9. The CDR3 loop spans 15 amino acids. Germline assignment: CDR1 DFQATT and CDR2 SNEGSKA (reference sequence). CDR3 nucleotide sequence: TGCAGTGCTAGAGATCTTCAGGGGGTGATATACGAGCAGTACTTC. The encoded protein is CSARDLQGVIYEQYF.

V is TRBV20-1 and J is TRBJ2-1; 7 bases line up with TRBD2. V lost 3 bases and J lost 2; bases outside the gene matches: 4. Germline CDR1 and CDR2: DFQATT and SNEGSKA (reference sequence). The CDR3 contains 14 residues. In nucleotides, the CDR3 is TGCAGTGCTAGGACCGGGACTACCTACAATGAGCAGTTCTTC. It is translated as CSARTGTTYNEQFF.

The rearrangement joins TRBV5-1 to TRBJ2-1; possibly TRBD1 or TRBD2 for D (5 bases each). This CDR3 comprises 13 residues. V was pared by 5 bases and J by 10 bases, with 16 bases between. CDR1 SGHRS and CDR2 YFSETQ come from the germline V gene. CDR3 sequence: CASRWAFEGEQFF. CDR3 bases: TGCGCCAGCAGGTGGGCCTTCGAGGGGGAGCAGTTCTTC.

This clonotype was seen repeatedly, ten times or more. The CDR3 sequence: CSVAKIAGAGNEQFF. CDR3 coding DNA: TGCAGTGTCGCGAAGATAGCGGGAGCGGGTAATGAGCAGTTCTTC. The chain combines TRBV20-1 with TRBJ2-1; 9 bases agree with TRBD2. The CDR3 runs to 15 residues. Germline loops: CDR1 DFQATT, CDR2 SNEGSKA (reference sequence). Trimming at V came to 7 bases and at J to 7 bases, leaving 14 bases not matched to a gene.

Only a few counts were recorded for this clonotype. The chain carries TRBV11-3 and TRBJ2-2; unclear D gene. CDR1 SGHNT and CDR2 YENEEA come from the germline V gene. The V gene lost 7 bases and the J gene lost 1 base, with 10 bases spanning the gap. The CDR3 covers 14 residues. The CDR3 DNA follows: TGTGCCAGCACCGTGACGGGGAACACCGGGGAGCTGTTTTTT. It encodes CASTVTGNTGELFF.

The chain employs TRBV30 and TRBJ1-1; 7 nucleotides agree with TRBD1. The CDR3 has 11 residues. Per germline, CDR1 GTSNPN and CDR2 SVGIG (reference sequence). After removal of 5 bases from V and 8 bases from J, the junction contained 5 bases not matched to a gene. CDR3: CAWDQTGEAFF. CDR3 in DNA: TGTGCCTGGGACCAGACAGGGGAAGCTTTCTTT.

This clonotype was counted a few times. J is TRBJ1-3 and V is TRBV3-1; 7 bases are a match to TRBD1. Germline CDR1 LGHDT, CDR2 YNNKEL (reference sequence). Germline trimming cut 3 bases from V and 0 bases from J; bases unmatched to any gene: 5. The CDR3 runs 16 residues. Here the CDR3 reads CASSQDRFYSGNTIYF. CDR3 in DNA: TGTGCCAGCAGCCAGGACAGGTTTTACTCTGGAAACACCATATATTTT.

This clonotype was found a few times. As DNA, the CDR3 is TGTGCCAGCAGCCCGTCGACAGGATATCTTGGTGAAGCTTTCTTT. Protein product: CASSPSTGYLGEAFF. The genes are TRBV6-5 and TRBJ1-1; the D gene is possibly TRBD1 (6 bases). The CDR3 has 15 amino acids. V lost 6 bases to trimming and J lost 7 bases, with 21 bases between them. In germline, CDR1 is MNHEY, CDR2 SVGAGI.

This rearrangement joins TRBV6-5 to TRBJ2-3; 15 positions match TRBD2. The CDR3 has 15 amino acids. Germline V gene lookup returns CDR1 MNHEY and CDR2 SVGAGI. V lost 5 bases and J lost 9; bases outside the gene matches: 6. In DNA, the CDR3 is TGTGCCAGCAGTCCCGGGACTAGCGGGAGGACCACGCAGTATTTT. Translating it yields CASSPGTSGRTTQYF.

The V gene is TRBV5-1, the J gene TRBJ2-5; a possible D gene is TRBD1 (6 bases). Trimming left V 4 bases short and J 2 bases short, with 12 bases between. The CDR3 has 14 amino acids. Germline V gene lookup returns CDR1 SGHRS and CDR2 YFSETQ. The CDR3 loop reads CASSRLTGQETQYF. Written as DNA, the CDR3 is TGCGCCAGCAGCCGACTGACAGGTCAAGAGACCCAGTACTTC.

Only a few counts were recorded for this clonotype. The chain couples TRBV7-9 to TRBJ1-1; TRBD1 matches at 10 bases. Looked up from germline, CDR1 is SEHNR and CDR2 is FQNEAQ (reference sequence). This CDR3 is 13 amino acids long. J lost 6 bases, V lost 3 bases, and 1 base had no gene match. CDR3 in amino acids: CASSFGTGAEAFF. In DNA form, the CDR3 reads TGTGCCAGCAGCTTTGGGACAGGGGCTGAAGCTTTCTTT.

This sequence joins TRBV2 and TRBJ1-1; D is ambiguous. CDR3 length: 13 amino acids. Looked up from germline, CDR1 is SNHLY and CDR2 is FYNNEI. V lost 4 bases and J 5 bases, leaving 11 bases between the germline ends. This CDR3 reads CASSGEGTTEAFF. Here the CDR3 DNA reads TGTGCCAGCAGTGGGGAGGGAACAACTGAAGCTTTCTTT.